A selection of T cell receptor beta chains follows, all from one sample in a study of T cells in tuberculosis. Profiled with immunoSEQ multiplex PCR; TCRdb holds only in-frame clones, not every one. The sample contains tens of thousands of clones, around 95% of which appear only once. The sequenced material came from PBMCs. The source is a donor aged 10 to 29 with latent tuberculosis or without tuberculosis infection. The CDR3 runs from the conserved cysteine through the conserved F or W. Each record gives: J gene, clone size, V gene, D gene, CDR3 DNA, CDR3 protein. The D gene is left open where the match is weak. Clone size is stated in some rows and not others, as once, few, many or a class when expanded.

TRBJ1-2	-	TRBV7-3	-	TGTGCCAGCAGCCCAAGCGGGGGGATGAACTATGGCTACACCTTC	CASSPSGGMNYGYTF
TRBJ2-2	-	TRBV21-1	-	TGTGCCAGCAGCAGAACAGGGGAGCTGTTTTTT	CASSRTGELFF
TRBJ1-5	once	TRBV2	-	TGTGCCAGCAGTGAGAGGACAGCAAATCAGCCCCAGCATTTT	CASSERTANQPQHF
TRBJ1-4	-	TRBV5-1	TRBD1	TGCGCCAGCAGCACCCAGGGGGCGAGTGGTGAAAAACTGTTTTTT	CASSTQGASGEKLFF
TRBJ1-2	-	TRBV21-1	-	TGTGCCAGCAGCAAAGATCGACGTGATCCAGGGGTTCGGTATGGCTACACCTTC	CASSKDRRDPGVRYGYTF
TRBJ1-4	-	TRBV2	TRBD1	TGTGCCACACTCGCCGGGACAGGGAATGAAAAACTGTTTTTT	CATLAGTGNEKLFF
TRBJ2-5	-	TRBV7-5	-	TGTGCCAGAACCGCGGGGCTAGAACAAGAGACCCAGTACTTC	CARTAGLEQETQYF
TRBJ2-7	-	TRBV19	-	TGTGCCAGTAGTAACAGCTATTCCTACGAGCAGTACTTC	CASSNSYSYEQYF
TRBJ2-7	-	TRBV6-5	TRBD1	TGTGCCAGCAGTTACGTATTGGGACAGCACTACGAGCAGTACTTC	CASSYVLGQHYEQYF
TRBJ1-6	-	TRBV6-1	TRBD1	TGTGCCAGCAGTGGGACAGGGGGACGATCACCCCTCCACTTT	CASSGTGGRSPLHF
TRBJ1-2	-	TRBV5-4	TRBD1	TGTGCCAGCAGCTTGGTCGAGGACAGGGGGTATGGCTACACCTTC	CASSLVEDRGYGYTF
TRBJ2-1	-	TRBV6-4	TRBD2	TGTGCCAGCAGTGTCTCCACTAGCGGGGGCTACAATGAGCAGTTCTTC	CASSVSTSGGYNEQFF
TRBJ2-7	-	TRBV9	-	TGTGCCAGCAGCGTAGGGGGGGACTACGAGCAGTACTTC	CASSVGGDYEQYF
TRBJ2-7	-	TRBV27	-	TGTGCCAGCAGTTTAGTCCAGGGGAGTTCCTACGAGCAGTACTTC	CASSLVQGSSYEQYF
TRBJ2-5	-	TRBV9	TRBD2	TGTGCCAGCAGCGTCTCCCCCCGACTAGCGGGGGAAGAGACCCAGTACTTC	CASSVSPRLAGEETQYF
TRBJ1-1	once	TRBV29-1	-	TGCAGCGTTGAAGGGATACAGGGTCTGATGAACACTGAAGCTTTCTTT	CSVEGIQGLMNTEAFF
TRBJ2-5	-	TRBV11-3	TRBD1	TGTGCCAGCAGCCCTCACCGCGGGACAGGGGCAGGGGAGACCCAGTACTTC	CASSPHRGTGAGETQYF
TRBJ2-3	-	TRBV20-1	TRBD2	TGCAGTGCTTCTAGCGGGGGGGGGCAGTATTTT	CSASSGGGQYF
TRBJ2-1	-	TRBV27	TRBD2	TGTGCCAGCAGTTTCCTAGCGGGGGGCGGGAATGAGCAGTTCTTC	CASSFLAGGGNEQFF
TRBJ1-1	once	TRBV4-1	TRBD1	TGCGCCAGCAGCGCACCGGGACAGCGGATCACTGAAGCTTTCTTT	CASSAPGQRITEAFF
TRBJ2-1	-	TRBV19	-	TGTGCCAGTAGTACAACCTTAGAGGACAATGAGCAGTTCTTC	CASSTTLEDNEQFF
TRBJ1-2	-	TRBV6-5	-	TGTGCCAGCAGTTACGGTGCGGGCGGACCCTTCTATGGCTACACCTTC	CASSYGAGGPFYGYTF
TRBJ2-3	-	TRBV14	-	TGTGCCAGCAGCGCCAGGGGGGTAGGCACAGATACGCAGTATTTT	CASSARGVGTDTQYF
TRBJ2-5	-	TRBV27	-	TGTGCCAGCAGTTTACGGTCGTCGGAGACCCAGTACTTC	CASSLRSSETQYF
TRBJ2-5	-	TRBV7-7	TRBD2	TGTGCCAGCAGCTTCTCGATTTTCGCGGGGGAAGAGACCCAGTACTTC	CASSFSIFAGEETQYF
TRBJ2-2	-	TRBV5-1	TRBD1	TGCGCCAGCTACAATACAGGGGGCACCGGGGAGCTGTTTTTT	CASYNTGGTGELFF
TRBJ1-1	-	TRBV5-1	TRBD1	TGCGCCAGCAGCTGGGGGACAGGGTGGAGCGCTGAAGCTTTCTTT	CASSWGTGWSAEAFF
TRBJ1-1	-	TRBV7-9	-	TGTGCCAGCACCCGGGGGTACACTGAAGCTTTCTTT	CASTRGYTEAFF
TRBJ1-6	few	TRBV11-2	-	TGTGCCAGCAGCTTAGATTGGCGGAACCCCAATTCACCCCTCCACTTT	CASSLDWRNPNSPLHF
TRBJ1-1	-	TRBV6-5	-	TGTGCCAGCAGGGACGAGGGTCTGAACACTGAAGCTTTCTTT	CASRDEGLNTEAFF
TRBJ1-2	-	TRBV29-1	TRBD1	TGCAGCGGAGGGACAGAGGGGTACACCTTC	CSGGTEGYTF
TRBJ2-2	-	TRBV5-1	TRBD2	TGCGCCAGCAGCTGGCTAGCGGGGGGCCTCACCGGGGAGCTGTTTTTT	CASSWLAGGLTGELFF
TRBJ1-3	-	TRBV5-1	TRBD1	TGCGCCAGCAGCTTGTCGGACAGGGGAGACAAAACTGGAAACACCATATATTTT	CASSLSDRGDKTGNTIYF
TRBJ2-3	once	TRBV2	-	TGTGCCAGCAGTACACGTTCAGATACGCAGTATTTT	CASSTRSDTQYF
TRBJ1-2	once	TRBV5-6	TRBD1	TGTGCCAGCAGCTTATACAGGGGGGATTTAAACTATGGCTACACCTTC	CASSLYRGDLNYGYTF
TRBJ1-6	-	TRBV30	-	TGTGCCTGGATTCTTACAGGGATCAATAATTCACCCCTCCACTTT	CAWILTGINNSPLHF
TRBJ1-1	-	TRBV20-1	TRBD1	TGCAGTGCCTCTAGACAGGGGGAAGCTTTCTTT	CSASRQGEAFF
TRBJ1-6	-	TRBV6-1	TRBD1	TGTGCCAGCAGTGAACTCCTGGGACAGGTTGGTTCACCCCTCCACTTT	CASSELLGQVGSPLHF
TRBJ1-1	-	TRBV27	-	TGTGCCAGCAGTTTAGAGGGGGTGAACACTGAAGCTTTCTTT	CASSLEGVNTEAFF
TRBJ1-3	-	TRBV6-5	-	TGTGCCAGCGGCGGGGGCGCGAACACCATATATTTT	CASGGGANTIYF
TRBJ2-5	-	TRBV5-1	-	TGCGCCAGCAGCTTGTTGGGGGCTCAAGAGACCCAGTACTTC	CASSLLGAQETQYF
TRBJ1-1	-	TRBV2	-	TGTGCCAGCAGCCTGAGGTCCGGGGAGAACACTGAAGCTTTCTTT	CASSLRSGENTEAFF
TRBJ1-1	-	TRBV28	-	TGTGCCAGCAGTTTAACGGGAGTTGTCACTGAAGCTTTCTTT	CASSLTGVVTEAFF
TRBJ2-5	-	TRBV28	TRBD2	TGTGCCTTCGGGGGGCAAGAGACCCAGTACTTC	CAFGGQETQYF
TRBJ1-5	-	TRBV30	TRBD1	TGTGCCTGGAGTGTAATGGGGACAGGTCATCAGCCCCAGCATTTT	CAWSVMGTGHQPQHF
TRBJ2-1	-	TRBV18	TRBD1	TGTGCCAGCTCACCCGACAGGGGAGGATACAATGAGCAGTTCTTC	CASSPDRGGYNEQFF
TRBJ2-3	-	TRBV10-2	TRBD1	TGCGCCAGCAGAGCCGACAGGGGGGGAGATACGCAGTATTTT	CASRADRGGDTQYF
TRBJ1-4	-	TRBV5-4	TRBD1	TGTGCCAGCAGCTTGAAAACAGGGGGCTGGGAAAAACTGTTTTTT	CASSLKTGGWEKLFF